The clone carrying this T cell receptor beta chain occurred a few times. The sample comes from a study of T cells in Graves' hyperthyroidism and ophthalmopathy. The TCR beta CDR3 regions underwent amplification using RNA transcripts as the source. The TCR CDR3 was amplified in a first-round RT-PCR using the HTBI primer set. TCRdb re-called the multiplex PCR reads with MiXCR, one entry per CDR3 protein. The sample yields about 510,000 distinct CDR3 sequences, 13% to 15% seen once. Graves' hyperthyroidism showing no ophthalmopathy progression within 18 months was considered stable. Patients with uncontrolled infections, other autoimmune diseases, pregnancy or lactation were excluded. Used for diagnoses were clinical symptoms, serum thyroxine and TRAb, thyroid ultrasound and orbital computed tomography. CDR1 and CDR2 from the germline V gene are SEHNR and FQNEAQ (reference sequence). V lost 2 bases and J lost 5, with 19 bases in between. This CDR3 has 17 residues.

The clonotype originates from a woman in her 40s with Graves' hyperthyroidism. J is TRBJ2-1 and V is TRBV7-9; either TRBD1 or TRBD2 may fit D (5 bases each). Sequencing was carried out using blood. CDR3 nucleotides: TGTGCCAGCAGCTTACCCCCGGGGCAGGGTCCTAACAATGAGCAGTTCTTC. It is translated as CASSLPPGQGPNNEQFF.